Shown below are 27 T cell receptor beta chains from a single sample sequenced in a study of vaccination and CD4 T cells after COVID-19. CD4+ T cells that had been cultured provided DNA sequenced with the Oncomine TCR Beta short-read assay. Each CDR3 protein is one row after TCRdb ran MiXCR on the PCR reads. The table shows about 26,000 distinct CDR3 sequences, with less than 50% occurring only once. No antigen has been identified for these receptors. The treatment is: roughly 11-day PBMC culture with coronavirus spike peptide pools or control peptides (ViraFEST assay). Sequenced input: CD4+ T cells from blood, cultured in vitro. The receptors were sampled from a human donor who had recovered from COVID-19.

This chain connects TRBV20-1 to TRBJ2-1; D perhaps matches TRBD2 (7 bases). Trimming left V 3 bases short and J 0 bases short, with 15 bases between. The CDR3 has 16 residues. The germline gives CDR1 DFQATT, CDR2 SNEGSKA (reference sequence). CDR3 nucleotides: TGCAGTGCTAGTAGAACGGGGGGCCTCTCCTACAATGAGCAGTTCTTC. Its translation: CSASRTGGLSYNEQFF.

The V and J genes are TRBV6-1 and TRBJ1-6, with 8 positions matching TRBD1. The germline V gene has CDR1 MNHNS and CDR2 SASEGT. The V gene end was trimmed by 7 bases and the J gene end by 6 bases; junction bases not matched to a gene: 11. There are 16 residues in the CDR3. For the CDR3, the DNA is TGTGCCAGCAATCCAGCGGGACAGGTGGTTAATTCACCCCTCCACTTT. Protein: CASNPAGQVVNSPLHF.

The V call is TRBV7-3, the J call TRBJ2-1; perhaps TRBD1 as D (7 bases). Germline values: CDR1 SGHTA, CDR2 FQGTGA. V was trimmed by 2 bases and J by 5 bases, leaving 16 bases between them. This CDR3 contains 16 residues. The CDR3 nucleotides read TGTGCCAGCAGCTTATTCGCGGGGACAGCAAACAATGAGCAGTTCTTC. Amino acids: CASSLFAGTANNEQFF.

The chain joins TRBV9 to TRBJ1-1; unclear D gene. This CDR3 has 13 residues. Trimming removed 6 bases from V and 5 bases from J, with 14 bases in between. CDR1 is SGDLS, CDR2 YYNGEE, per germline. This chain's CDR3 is CASKRATGTEAFF. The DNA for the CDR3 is TGTGCCAGCAAGAGGGCGACGGGGACTGAAGCTTTCTTT.

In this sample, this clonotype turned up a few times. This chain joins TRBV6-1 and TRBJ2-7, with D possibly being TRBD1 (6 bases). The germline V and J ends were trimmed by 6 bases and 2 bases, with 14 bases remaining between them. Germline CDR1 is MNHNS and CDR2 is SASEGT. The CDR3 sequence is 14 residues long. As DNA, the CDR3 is TGTGCCAGCAGGGCGTCAGGGGCGGCCTACGAGCAGTACTTC. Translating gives CASRASGAAYEQYF.

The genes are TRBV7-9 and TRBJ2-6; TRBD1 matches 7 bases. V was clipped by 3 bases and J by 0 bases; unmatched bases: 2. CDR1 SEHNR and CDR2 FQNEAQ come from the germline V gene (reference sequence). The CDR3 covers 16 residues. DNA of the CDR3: TGTGCCAGCAGCTTCCCAGGGGGCTCTGGGGCCAACGTCCTGACTTTC. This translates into CASSFPGGSGANVLTF.

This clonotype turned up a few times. CDR3 sequence: CASRGQVPNYGYTF. The CDR3, as DNA: TGTGCCAGCAGAGGGCAGGTCCCTAACTATGGCTACACCTTC. The chain joins TRBV27 to TRBJ1-2, with unresolved D. Trimming cost V 6 bases and J 0 bases, with 11 bases left between them. Germline loops: CDR1 MNHEY, CDR2 SMNVEV (reference sequence). There are 14 residues in the CDR3.

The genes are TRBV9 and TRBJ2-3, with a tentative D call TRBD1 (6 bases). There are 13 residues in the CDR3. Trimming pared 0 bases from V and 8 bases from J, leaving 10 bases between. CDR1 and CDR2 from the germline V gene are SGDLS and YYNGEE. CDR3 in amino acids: CASSVEAGVTQYF. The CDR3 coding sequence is TGTGCCAGCAGCGTAGAGGCAGGGGTTACGCAGTATTTT.

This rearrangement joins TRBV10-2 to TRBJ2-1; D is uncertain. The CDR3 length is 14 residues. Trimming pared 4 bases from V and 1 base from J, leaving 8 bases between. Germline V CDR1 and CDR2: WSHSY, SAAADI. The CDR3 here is CASSGIQSYNEQFF. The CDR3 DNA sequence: TGCGCCAGCAGTGGTATACAGTCCTACAATGAGCAGTTCTTC.

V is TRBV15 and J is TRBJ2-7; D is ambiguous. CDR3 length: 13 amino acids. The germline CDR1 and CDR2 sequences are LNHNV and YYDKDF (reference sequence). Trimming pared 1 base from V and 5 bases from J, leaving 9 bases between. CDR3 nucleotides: TGTGCCACCAGCAGAGGAAAAGGGCACGAGCAGTACTTC. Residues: CATSRGKGHEQYF.

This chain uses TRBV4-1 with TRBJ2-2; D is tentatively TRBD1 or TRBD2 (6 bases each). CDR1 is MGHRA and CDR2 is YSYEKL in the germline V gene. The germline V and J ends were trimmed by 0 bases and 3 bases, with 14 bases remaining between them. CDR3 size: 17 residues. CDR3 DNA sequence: TGCGCCAGCAGCCAAGATCGGGGGCGTGGGGACACCGGGGAGCTGTTTTTT. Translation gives CASSQDRGRGDTGELFF.

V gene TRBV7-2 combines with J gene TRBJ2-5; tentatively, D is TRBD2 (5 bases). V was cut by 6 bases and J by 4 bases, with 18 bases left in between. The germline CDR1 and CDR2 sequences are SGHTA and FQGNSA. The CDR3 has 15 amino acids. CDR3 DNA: TGTGCCAGCAGGCCTCGGGAACGAGAATCAGAGACCCAGTACTTC. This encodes CASRPRERESETQYF. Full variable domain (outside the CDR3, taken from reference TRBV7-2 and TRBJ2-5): GAGVSQSPSNKVTEKGKDVELRCDPISGHTALYWYRQSLGQGLEFLIYFQGNSAPDKSGLPSDRFSAERTGGSVSTLTIQRTQQEDSAVYLCASRPRERESETQYFGPGTRLLVL.

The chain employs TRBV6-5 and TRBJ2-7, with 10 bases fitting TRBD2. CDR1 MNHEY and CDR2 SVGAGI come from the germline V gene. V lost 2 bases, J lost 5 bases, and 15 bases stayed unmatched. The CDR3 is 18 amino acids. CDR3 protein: CASSYAQRASGGTHEQYF. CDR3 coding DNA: TGTGCCAGCAGTTACGCTCAAAGGGCTAGCGGGGGAACCCACGAGCAGTACTTC.

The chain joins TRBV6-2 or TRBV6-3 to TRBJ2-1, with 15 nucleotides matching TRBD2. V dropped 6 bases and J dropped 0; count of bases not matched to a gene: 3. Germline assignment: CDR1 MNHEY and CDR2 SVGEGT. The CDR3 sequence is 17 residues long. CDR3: CASRGLAGGSSYNEQFF. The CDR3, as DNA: TGTGCCAGCAGGGGACTAGCGGGAGGTAGCTCCTACAATGAGCAGTTCTTC.

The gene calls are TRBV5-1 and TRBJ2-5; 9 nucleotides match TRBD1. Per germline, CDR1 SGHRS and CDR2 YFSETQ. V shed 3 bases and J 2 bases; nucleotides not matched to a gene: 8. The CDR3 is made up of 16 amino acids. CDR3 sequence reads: CASSSFGTGHQETQYF. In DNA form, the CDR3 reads TGCGCCAGCAGCTCCTTCGGGACAGGGCATCAAGAGACCCAGTACTTC.

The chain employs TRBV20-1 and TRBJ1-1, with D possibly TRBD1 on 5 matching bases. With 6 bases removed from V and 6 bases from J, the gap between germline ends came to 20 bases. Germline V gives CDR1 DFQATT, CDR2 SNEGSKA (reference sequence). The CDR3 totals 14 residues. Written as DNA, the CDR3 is TGCAGTGCCGATCGGGAGGGGCCATTCGCTGAAGCTTTCTTT. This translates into CSADREGPFAEAFF.

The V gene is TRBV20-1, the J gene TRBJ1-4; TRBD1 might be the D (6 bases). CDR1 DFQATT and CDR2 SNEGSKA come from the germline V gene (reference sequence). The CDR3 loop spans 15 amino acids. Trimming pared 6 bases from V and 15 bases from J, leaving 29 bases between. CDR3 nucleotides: TGCAGTGCCCGACAGCCGACGGGGAGGGGGTGGCCAATGTTTTTT. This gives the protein CSARQPTGRGWPMFF.

For the CDR3, the DNA is TGTGCCAGCAGGCCGAACAGGGCGCGGAATGAGCAGTTCTTC. This codes for CASRPNRARNEQFF. This chain uses TRBV6-1 with TRBJ2-1, with TRBD1 as a possible D gene (6 bases). With 6 bases removed from V and 7 bases from J, the gap between germline ends came to 16 bases. This CDR3 is 14 amino acids long. Germline V gene data show CDR1 as MNHNS and CDR2 as SASEGT.

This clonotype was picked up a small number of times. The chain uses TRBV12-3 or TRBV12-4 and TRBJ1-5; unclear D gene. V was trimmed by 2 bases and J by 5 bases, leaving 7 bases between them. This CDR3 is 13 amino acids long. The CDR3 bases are TGTGCCAGCAGTTTAACCCCTGATCAGCCCCAGCATTTT. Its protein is CASSLTPDQPQHF.

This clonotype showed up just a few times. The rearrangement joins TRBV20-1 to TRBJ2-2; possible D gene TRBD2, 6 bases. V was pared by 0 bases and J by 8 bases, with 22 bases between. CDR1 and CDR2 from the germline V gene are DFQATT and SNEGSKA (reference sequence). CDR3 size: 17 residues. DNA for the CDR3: TGCAGTGCTAGAGATCAGAACAATGCGGGATGGCGGGGGGAGCTGTTTTTT. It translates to CSARDQNNAGWRGELFF.

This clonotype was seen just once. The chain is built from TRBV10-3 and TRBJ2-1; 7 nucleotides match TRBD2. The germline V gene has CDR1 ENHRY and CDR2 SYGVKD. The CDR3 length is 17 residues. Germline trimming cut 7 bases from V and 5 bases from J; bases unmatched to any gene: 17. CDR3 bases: TGTGCCATCACTGCCGGACTAGGGGTTGTCACACACAATGAGCAGTTCTTC. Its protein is CAITAGLGVVTHNEQFF.

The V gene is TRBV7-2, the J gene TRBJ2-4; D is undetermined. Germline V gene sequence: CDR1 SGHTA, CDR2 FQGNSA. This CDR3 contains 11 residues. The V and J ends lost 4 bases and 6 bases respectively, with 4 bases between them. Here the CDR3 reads CASSSGNIQYF. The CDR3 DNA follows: TGTGCCAGCAGCTCTGGAAACATTCAGTACTTC.

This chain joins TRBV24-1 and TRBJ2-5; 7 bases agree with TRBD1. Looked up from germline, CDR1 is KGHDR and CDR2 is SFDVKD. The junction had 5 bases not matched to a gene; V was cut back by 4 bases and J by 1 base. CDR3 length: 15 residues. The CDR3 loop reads CATSDPGQAQETQYF. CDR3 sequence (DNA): TGTGCCACCAGTGACCCCGGACAGGCCCAAGAGACCCAGTACTTC.

The CDR3 sequence is CASSHTGRAFF. CDR3 nucleotide sequence: TGTGCCAGCAGTCATACAGGGAGGGCTTTCTTT. The chain joins TRBV12-3 or TRBV12-4 to TRBJ1-1, with a weak D call TRBD1 (6 bases). The CDR3 extends over 11 amino acids. Deletions cut 5 bases from V and 11 bases from J, with 12 bases between.

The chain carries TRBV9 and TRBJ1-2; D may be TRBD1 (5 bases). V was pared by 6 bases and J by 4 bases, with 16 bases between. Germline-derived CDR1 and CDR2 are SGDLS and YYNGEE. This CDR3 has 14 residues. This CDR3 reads CASTSTGNPYGYTF. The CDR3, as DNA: TGTGCCAGCACTTCAACAGGAAACCCCTATGGCTACACCTTC.

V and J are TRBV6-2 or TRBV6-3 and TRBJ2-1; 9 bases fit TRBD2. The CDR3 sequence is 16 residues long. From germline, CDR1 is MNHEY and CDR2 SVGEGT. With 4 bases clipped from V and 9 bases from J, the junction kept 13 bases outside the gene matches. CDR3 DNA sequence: TGTGCCAGCAGTTCCCCTCTAGCGGGATATCGAGGTGAGCAGTTCTTC. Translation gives CASSSPLAGYRGEQFF.

The CDR3 is CASRPRDRVRKSYEQYF. The CDR3 DNA is TGTGCCAGCCGACCCCGGGACAGGGTTCGAAAATCCTACGAGCAGTACTTC. V and J are TRBV2 and TRBJ2-7; 9 bases align to TRBD1. V lost 8 bases, J lost 1 base, and 15 bases stayed unmatched. The V gene's germline CDR1 is SNHLY and CDR2 FYNNEI. This CDR3 spans 17 amino acids.